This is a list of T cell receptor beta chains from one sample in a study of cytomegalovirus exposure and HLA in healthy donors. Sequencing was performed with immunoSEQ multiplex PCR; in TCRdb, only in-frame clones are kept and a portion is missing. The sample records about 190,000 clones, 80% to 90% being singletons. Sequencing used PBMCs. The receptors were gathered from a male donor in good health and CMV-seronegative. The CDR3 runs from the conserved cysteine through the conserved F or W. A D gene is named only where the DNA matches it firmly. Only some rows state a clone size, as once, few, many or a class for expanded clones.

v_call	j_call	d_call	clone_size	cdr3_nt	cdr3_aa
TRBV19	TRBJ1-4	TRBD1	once	TGTGCCAGTAGTCTCGCGCCGGGACAGGTTTATGAAAAACTGTTTTTT	CASSLAPGQVYEKLFF
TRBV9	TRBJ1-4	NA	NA	TGTGCCAGCAGGCAGGGCCCACTGAGACTTAATGAAAAACTGTTTTTT	CASRQGPLRLNEKLFF
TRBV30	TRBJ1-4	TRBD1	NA	TGTGCCTGGAGAGGAACAGGGGGCGAGGGACTGTTTTTT	CAWRGTGGEGLFF
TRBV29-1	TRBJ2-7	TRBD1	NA	TGCAGCGTTGAGGGACAGGAACCCTACGAGCAGTACTTC	CSVEGQEPYEQYF
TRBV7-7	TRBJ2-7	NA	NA	TGTGCTAGCAGTTACAGAATCTCCTACGAGCAGTACTTC	CASSYRISYEQYF
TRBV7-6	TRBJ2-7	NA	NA	TGTGCCAGCAGCTCGTCGGCCCACAGACCCTACGAGCAGTACTTC	CASSSSAHRPYEQYF
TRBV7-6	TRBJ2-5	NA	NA	TGTGCCAGCAGCCCGCAGGGTTCGGGCCCCGCGGAGACCCAGTACTTC	CASSPQGSGPAETQYF
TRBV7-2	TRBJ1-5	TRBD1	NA	TGTGCCAGCAGCTTTACCGATGGGACAGGGGCCCGCAATCAGCCCCAGCATTTT	CASSFTDGTGARNQPQHF
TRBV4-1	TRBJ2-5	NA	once	TGCGCCAGCAGCCAAGTTGGGGCCGGGGAGACCCAGTACTTC	CASSQVGAGETQYF
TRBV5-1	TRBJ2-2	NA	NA	TGCGCCAGCAGCTTGGACGTATTTAGCACCGGGGAGCTGTTTTTT	CASSLDVFSTGELFF
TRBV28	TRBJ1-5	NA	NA	TGTGCCAGCAGTTTCCCGGGTTACAATCAGCCCCAGCATTTT	CASSFPGYNQPQHF
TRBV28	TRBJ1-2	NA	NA	TGTGCCAGCAGTGCTAGGGGTAATGGCTACACCTTC	CASSARGNGYTF
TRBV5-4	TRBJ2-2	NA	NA	TGTGCCAGCAGCCCGGGTTGGCTGGGGGAGCTGTTTTTT	CASSPGWLGELFF
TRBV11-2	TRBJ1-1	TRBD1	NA	TGTGCCAGCAGCAACTTAAGGGGACAGGGTGGAGCTTTCTTT	CASSNLRGQGGAFF
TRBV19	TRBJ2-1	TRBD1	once	TGTGCCAGTAATCCGGGGACAGTTTTGACAAGTGAGCAGTTCTTC	CASNPGTVLTSEQFF
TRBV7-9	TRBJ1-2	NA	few	TGTGCCAGCAGCTCGGGGGTAAACTATGGCTACACCTTC	CASSSGVNYGYTF
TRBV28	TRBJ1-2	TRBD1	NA	TGTGCCAGCAGTTTATCAGTACAGGGGGGAGGCTACACCTTC	CASSLSVQGGGYTF
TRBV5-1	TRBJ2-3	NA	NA	TGCGCCAGCAGCAGTCAACCGGGCACAGATACGCAGTATTTT	CASSSQPGTDTQYF
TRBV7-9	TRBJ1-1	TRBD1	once	TGTGCCAGCAGCTTTCAGGGGGCTTCTCCTCCTGAAGCTTTCTTT	CASSFQGASPPEAFF
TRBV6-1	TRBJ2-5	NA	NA	TGTGCCAGCAGTGAAGCGCGGGGGCGCGTGGAGACCCAGTACTTC	CASSEARGRVETQYF
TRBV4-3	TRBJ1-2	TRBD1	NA	TGCGCCAGCAGCCAAGATTTATCCCCGGGACAGGGGGGCGGCTACACCTTC	CASSQDLSPGQGGGYTF
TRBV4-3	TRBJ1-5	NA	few	TGCGCCAGCAGCCAAGAGTGGAGAAATCAGCCCCAGCATTTT	CASSQEWRNQPQHF